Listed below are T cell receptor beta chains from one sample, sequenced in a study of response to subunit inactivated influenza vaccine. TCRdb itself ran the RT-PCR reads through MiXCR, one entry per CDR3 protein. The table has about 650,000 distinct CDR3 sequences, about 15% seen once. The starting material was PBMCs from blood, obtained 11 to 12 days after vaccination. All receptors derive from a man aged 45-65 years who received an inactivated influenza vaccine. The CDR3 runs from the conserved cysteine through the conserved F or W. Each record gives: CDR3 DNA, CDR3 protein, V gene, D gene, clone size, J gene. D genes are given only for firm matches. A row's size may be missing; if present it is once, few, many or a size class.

DNA: TGTGCCAGCAGCTCAACTCAGGGATACGAGCAGTACTTC
CDR3: CASSSTQGYEQYF
V: TRBV5-5
D: .
size: .
J: TRBJ2-7

DNA: TGTGCCAGCAGCTTGTCTGAGACAGGGGTTGTGAATAGGGCCAAAAACATTCAGTACTTC
CDR3: CASSLSETGVVNRAKNIQYF
V: TRBV5-4
D: TRBD1
size: .
J: TRBJ2-4

DNA: TGTGCCAGCAGCCGTCTTCCCGGACTAGCGGTAGAGACCCAGTACTTC
CDR3: CASSRLPGLAVETQYF
V: TRBV14
D: TRBD2
size: .
J: TRBJ2-5

DNA: TGTGCCAGCAGCCCAGCCTACGAGCAGTACTTC
CDR3: CASSPAYEQYF
V: TRBV11-2
D: .
size: many
J: TRBJ2-7

DNA: TGCAGTGCTAGCGGTCTTTTCTACAATGAGCAGTTCTTC
CDR3: CSASGLFYNEQFF
V: TRBV20-1
D: .
size: .
J: TRBJ2-1

DNA: TGTGCCAGCAGCGTAGGGGGGAGGGCTGATACGCAGTATTTT
CDR3: CASSVGGRADTQYF
V: TRBV9
D: TRBD2
size: .
J: TRBJ2-3

DNA: TGCGCCAGCAGCTTGGGCCCTCCCAACGAGCAGTACTTC
CDR3: CASSLGPPNEQYF
V: TRBV5-1
D: .
size: few
J: TRBJ2-7

DNA: TGTGCCAGCAGTTACTCGACAGGGCCAAGAATGGCCCAGCATTTT
CDR3: CASSYSTGPRMAQHF
V: TRBV6-2/TRBV6-3
D: TRBD1
size: .
J: TRBJ1-5

DNA: TGTGCCAGCAGCTTAGGACAGACTCAGCCCCAGCATTTT
CDR3: CASSLGQTQPQHF
V: TRBV7-2
D: .
size: many
J: TRBJ1-5

DNA: TGCACTGTACAAAGCTCCTACGAGCAGTACTTC
CDR3: CTVQSSYEQYF
V: TRBV20-1
D: .
size: few
J: TRBJ2-7

DNA: TGCAGCGTCCACACGGGACTAGCGGCAACGGGGAATGAGCAGTTCTTC
CDR3: CSVHTGLAATGNEQFF
V: TRBV29-1
D: TRBD2
size: .
J: TRBJ2-1

DNA: TGTGCCAGCAGCCAGCTTCTTAGGGGGACCCAGTACTTC
CDR3: CASSQLLRGTQYF
V: TRBV7-2
D: .
size: .
J: TRBJ2-5

DNA: TGTGCCAGCAGTTACTCGGCGGGGTGGGGTGAAGCTTTCTTT
CDR3: CASSYSAGWGEAFF
V: TRBV6-2/TRBV6-3
D: .
size: .
J: TRBJ1-1

DNA: TGTGCCAGCAGCGATTGGACAGGGGAGACCCAGTACTTC
CDR3: CASSDWTGETQYF
V: TRBV7-9
D: TRBD1
size: .
J: TRBJ2-5

DNA: TGTGCCAGCAGCCCTACATCTAATCACAATGAGCAGTTCTTC
CDR3: CASSPTSNHNEQFF
V: TRBV7-2
D: .
size: few
J: TRBJ2-1

DNA: TGTGCCAGCAGTTTAGGCGGGAGTGCCACCGGGGAGCTGTTTTTT
CDR3: CASSLGGSATGELFF
V: TRBV28
D: TRBD2
size: few
J: TRBJ2-2

DNA: TGTGCCAGCAGTAGGTTAATGCCCGAGCAGTACTTC
CDR3: CASSRLMPEQYF
V: TRBV2
D: .
size: few
J: TRBJ2-7

DNA: TGTGCCAGCAGTTTGACAGGGGGCCGGCCCCAGCATTTT
CDR3: CASSLTGGRPQHF
V: TRBV12-3/TRBV12-4
D: TRBD1
size: .
J: TRBJ1-5